Sequencing of this T cell receptor (beta chain) was carried out in a study of blood T cell repertoires in COVID-19. Background on the study: Acute-phase and convalescent COVID-19 samples originated in the United States, Italy and Spain.

The method was immunoSEQ multiplex PCR; TCRdb's version includes in-frame clones alone and lacks a portion of them. This table has some 210,000 clones, roughly four fifths appearing once. Participants had their cohort set by participant-reported clinical history. This clone occurred once. CDR1 and CDR2 from the germline V gene are SGHDN and FVKESK. This CDR3 is built from 14 residues. The V and J ends lost 4 bases and 8 bases, in that order; junction bases with no gene match: 9. The sequenced sample consisted of PBMCs or T cells enriched from blood (not recorded which). The V gene is TRBV14, the J gene TRBJ1-2, with 8 nucleotides matching TRBD1. This receptor was identified in a man aged 35-49 years who had recovered from COVID-19. The CDR3 reads CASSRSGGRRGYTF. CDR3 bases: TGTGCCAGCAGCCGATCAGGGGGCCGAAGGGGCTACACCTTC.